This TCR beta chain stems from a study of blood T cell repertoires in COVID-19. About the research overall: From the United States, Italy and Spain came samples of acute and convalescent COVID-19. PBMCs, B-cell-depleted T cells, or T cells were the source of the cDNA or gDNA that made up the material.

In the original workflow: Amplified reference gene primers provided the basis for estimating nucleated cell counts. Using immunoSEQ multiplex PCR, the repertoire was profiled, and TCRdb retains in-frame clones only, with some absent. V and J calls and clone size are copied from that table; D and trimming were computed from the DNA. The sample lists roughly 8,200 clones; less than 90% were seen once. The CDR3 loop spans 20 amino acids. After removal of 3 bases from V and 5 bases from J, the junction contained 14 bases not matched to a gene. The germline V gene encodes CDR1 SGHRS and CDR2 YFSETQ. This chain connects TRBV5-1 to TRBJ2-1; 16 nucleotides align to TRBD2. The sequencing input was peripheral blood. This TCR was sampled from a human donor with active COVID-19. The donor label of this sample is uncertain. CDR3: CASSYPPGLAGGPYNNEQFF. The CDR3 nucleotides are TGCGCCAGCAGCTACCCGCCGGGACTAGCGGGAGGGCCCTACAACAATGAGCAGTTCTTC.